This T cell receptor (beta chain) is from a study of graft-versus-host responses after intestinal transplantation (dated by TCRdb to the early 2020s). About the study as a whole: Recipients received multivisceral, liver-intestinal, or isolated intestinal transplants. Anti-thymocyte globulin induction was given to all recipients, followed by maintenance tacrolimus and steroids for 2 to 3 years. After intestinal transplantation, graft-versus-host and host-versus-graft alloreactive T cell clones in the graft, circulation and bone marrow were tracked using bulk TCR-beta CDR3 sequencing. To identify alloreactive clones, pre-transplant mixed lymphocyte reaction products were sequenced and then compared with unstimulated pre-transplant donor and recipient T cells. Of the roughly 25 intestinal transplant recipients enrolled in the cohort, one of whom was a retransplant, 3 patients without pretransplant specimens were excluded. A peak of at least 4% donor T cells among recipient peripheral blood mononuclear cells was the definition used for donor T cell macrochimerism. Rather than going through the commercial service, samples from a few later patients were sequenced in-house on an Illumina MiSeq and processed with MiXCR.

A distance of 8 bases separates the germline ends of V and J, which lose 3 bases and 0 bases respectively. Spanning cysteine to phenylalanine, the CDR3 consists of 15 amino acids. Only CDR3 DNA is held: 45 bases, read in frame from base 1. CDR1 and CDR2, per the germline V gene, are MNHEY and SVGAGI. The library was generated by the immunoSEQ multiplex PCR assay. For most patients, genomic DNA was isolated using the Qiagen DNeasy Blood and Tissue Kit and was shipped frozen to Adaptive Biotechnologies for TCR sequencing. Adaptive Biotechnologies carried out high-throughput TCR-beta CDR3 sequencing of genomic DNA for most patients. Concerning the study's data processing: TCR sequencing data for some 19 patients were retrieved from Adaptive's ImmunoSEQ software; a few other patients were processed with MiXCR and VDJtools. CD4 versus CD8 sorting errors were corrected by removing sequences found in both subsets at a frequency ratio below 5:1. Because the origin of CDR3 nucleotide sequences shared between donor and recipient could not be assigned, those sequences were removed. Alloreactive clones required at least 2-fold expansion over unstimulated cells and minimum CFSE-low frequency of 0.002% (template counts) or 0.001% (read counts). Mappable clones were those detected in sequenced pre-transplant spleen, lymph node, or MLR CFSE-low populations of the donor or recipient. Cumulative frequency of alloreactive clones was calculated as a percentage of all sequences weighted by copy number. Imported from immuneACCESS, the table was reduced by TCRdb to in-frame sequences with V and J called. These copies leave out some clones; in studies compared against another copy, an unresolved V gene accounts for under half, and the cause of the remainder is not known. The DNA was the basis for D and trimming; V, J and clone size are from that table. Within this sample are 75,000 to 100,000 clones, with roughly 80% of them counted one time only. The top ten clonotypes cover approximately 18% of the sample.

What the study reported, not specific to this receptor: GvH clones turned up in recipient bone marrow, with some appearing earlier in ileal mucosa or blood, a pattern consistent with an intestinal mucosal origin. In patients with donor T cell macrochimerism, the allografts had high GvH to HvG T cell clonal ratios. The relatively low number and heterogeneity of intestinal transplant patients limited the conclusions. Early after transplant, peak levels of circulating GvH clones were found to be associated with declines in HvG clones.

Concerning this clone itself: Its antigen target is currently unknown. Qualities for individual bases were not recorded, and no much larger clone is one base off.

This specimen's time point label, interpreted: cells obtained before transplantation from donor or recipient. CD3+CD4+ and CD3+CD8+ populations were FACS-sorted from unstimulated pre-transplant donor and recipient cells taken from spleen or lymph nodes. The receptor was derived from a human donor who received an intestinal transplant. The rearranged chain carries TRBV6-5 and TRBJ1-4; no confident D gene assignment can be made. The input for sequencing was unstimulated CD8+ T cells sorted from spleen or lymph node cells, taken before intestinal transplant. The nucleotides are TGTGCCAGCAGTTATAGACCGGCAACTAATGAAAAACTGTTTTTT. Its amino acids are CASSYRPATNEKLFF.